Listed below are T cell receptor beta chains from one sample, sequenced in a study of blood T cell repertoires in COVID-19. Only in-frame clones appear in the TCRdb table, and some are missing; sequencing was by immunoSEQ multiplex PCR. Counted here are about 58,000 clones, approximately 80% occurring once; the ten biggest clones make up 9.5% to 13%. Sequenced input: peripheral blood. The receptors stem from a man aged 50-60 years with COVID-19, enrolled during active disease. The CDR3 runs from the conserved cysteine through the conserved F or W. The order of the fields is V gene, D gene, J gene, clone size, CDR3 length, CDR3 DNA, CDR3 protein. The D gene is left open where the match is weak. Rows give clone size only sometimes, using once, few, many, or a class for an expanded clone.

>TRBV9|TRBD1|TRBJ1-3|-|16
TGTGCCAGCAGCTCGGACAGGGCGAACTCTGGAAACACCATATATTTT
CASSSDRANSGNTIYF
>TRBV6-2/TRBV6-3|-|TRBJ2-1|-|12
TGTGCCAGCAGCGGGACTTTAAATGAGCAGTTCTTC
CASSGTLNEQFF
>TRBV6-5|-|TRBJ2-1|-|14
TGTGCCAGCAGTTACGAGGGTTCCTACAATGAGCAGTTCTTC
CASSYEGSYNEQFF
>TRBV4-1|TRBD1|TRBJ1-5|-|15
TGCGCCAGCAGCCAAGGACAGGGGATCAATCAGCCCCAGCATTTT
CASSQGQGINQPQHF
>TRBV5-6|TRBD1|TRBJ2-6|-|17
TGTGCCAGCAGCCAGCCGGACAGGGGGTTTGGGGCCAACGTCCTGACTTTC
CASSQPDRGFGANVLTF
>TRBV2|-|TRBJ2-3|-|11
TGTGCCAGCACTTTCACAGATACGCAGTATTTT
CASTFTDTQYF
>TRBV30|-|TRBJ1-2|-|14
TGTGCCTGGAGGACCCGGGGGGGTCGCTATGGCTACACCTTC
CAWRTRGGRYGYTF
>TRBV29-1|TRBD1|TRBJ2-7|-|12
TGCAGCGTTGAGGGACAGCCCTACGAGCAGTACTTC
CSVEGQPYEQYF
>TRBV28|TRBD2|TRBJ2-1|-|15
TGTGCCAGCAGTTTTGTGACTAGCGGGGCCAATGAGCAGTTCTTC
CASSFVTSGANEQFF
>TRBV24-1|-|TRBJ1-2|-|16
TGTGCCACCAGTGACCCCTTACGTGGGGCTGGCTATGGCTACACCTTC
CATSDPLRGAGYGYTF
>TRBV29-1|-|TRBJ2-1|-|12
TGCAGCGTTGAAAGGAGGAGGAATGAGCAGTTCTTC
CSVERRRNEQFF
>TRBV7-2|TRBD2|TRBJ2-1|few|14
TGTGCCAGCAGCTTAGGACTAGCTGACAATGAGCAGTTCTTC
CASSLGLADNEQFF
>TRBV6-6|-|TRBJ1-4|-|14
TGTGCCAGCAGTTTACCTCTGAGTAATGAAAAACTGTTTTTT
CASSLPLSNEKLFF
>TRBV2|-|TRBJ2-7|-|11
TGTGCCAGCAGTGATCGTCTCGAGCAGTACTTC
CASSDRLEQYF
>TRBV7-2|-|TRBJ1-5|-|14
TGTGCCAGCAGCTTAGCGGTGGGAGGTCAGCCCCAGCATTTT
CASSLAVGGQPQHF
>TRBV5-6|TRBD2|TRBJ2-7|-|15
TGTGCCAGCAGCTTAGGACTAGCGGGGACCTACGAGCAGTACTTC
CASSLGLAGTYEQYF
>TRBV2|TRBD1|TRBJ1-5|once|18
TGTGCCAGCAGTGGGGACAGGGGGCTCTCTTATAGCAATCAGCCCCAGCATTTT
CASSGDRGLSYSNQPQHF
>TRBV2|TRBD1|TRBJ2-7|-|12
TGTGCCACTCGGGACAGGGCGGGAGAGCAGTACTTC
CATRDRAGEQYF
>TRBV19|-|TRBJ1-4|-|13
TGTGCCAGTAGTATTACAGGGTTGGGAAAACTGTTTTTT
CASSITGLGKLFF
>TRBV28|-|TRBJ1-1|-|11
TGTGCCAGCAGTTTGGAGTTTGAAGCTTTCTTT
CASSLEFEAFF
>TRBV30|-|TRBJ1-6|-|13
TGTGCCTGGGCATCAGAATATAATTCACCCCTCCACTTT
CAWASEYNSPLHF
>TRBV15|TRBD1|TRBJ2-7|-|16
TGTGCCACCAGCAGAGATGGGACAGAAAGCTCCTACGAGCAGTACTTC
CATSRDGTESSYEQYF
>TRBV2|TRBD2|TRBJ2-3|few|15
TGTGCCAGCAGTCCTCTAGCGGGAGGGCGAGATACGCAGTATTTT
CASSPLAGGRDTQYF
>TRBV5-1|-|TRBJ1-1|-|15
TGCGCCAGCAGCTTGGCGGGGAACCGCGGCACTGAAGCTTTCTTT
CASSLAGNRGTEAFF
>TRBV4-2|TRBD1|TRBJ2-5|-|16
TGTGCCAGCAGCCAAGATCGAATTCAGGGGGCGGAGACCCAGTACTTC
CASSQDRIQGAETQYF
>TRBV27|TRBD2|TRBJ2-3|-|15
TGTGCCAGCACACTAGCGGGCGGGTATCTGGATACGCAGTATTTT
CASTLAGGYLDTQYF
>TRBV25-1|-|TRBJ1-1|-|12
TGTGCCAGCAGTGACACAGGGACTGAAGCTTTCTTT
CASSDTGTEAFF
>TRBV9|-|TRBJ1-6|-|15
TGTGCCAGCAGCCCCGATGGGGGGGCGCGTTCACCCCTCCACTTT
CASSPDGGARSPLHF
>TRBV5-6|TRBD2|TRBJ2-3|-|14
TGTGCCAGCAGGGTCGGACTAGCGGTAGGCACGCAGTATTTT
CASRVGLAVGTQYF
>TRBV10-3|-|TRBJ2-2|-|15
TGTGCCATCAGTGCGGGTCTCCTGAACACCGGGGAGCTGTTTTTT
CAISAGLLNTGELFF
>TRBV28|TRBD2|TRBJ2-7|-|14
TGTGCCAGCAGACCCGGGACTAGCGCCTACGAGCAGTACTTC
CASRPGTSAYEQYF
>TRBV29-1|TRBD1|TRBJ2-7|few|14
TGCAGCGTTGGGCGGACAGGGGGGATCTACGAGCAGTACTTC
CSVGRTGGIYEQYF
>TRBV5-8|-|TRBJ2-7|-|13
TGTGCCAGCAGCTTTCTTTTTACTTCCGAGCAGTACTTC
CASSFLFTSEQYF
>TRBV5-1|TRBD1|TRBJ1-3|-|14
TGCGCCAGTAAAATGGGACAGCCTGGAAACACCATATATTTT
CASKMGQPGNTIYF
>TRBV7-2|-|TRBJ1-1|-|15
TGTGCCAGCAGCCCAGATTTAAGGGAGTATGCTGAAGCTTTCTTT
CASSPDLREYAEAFF
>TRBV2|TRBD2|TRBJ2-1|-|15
TGTGCCAGCAGTGGGACTAGCGGGTCCTACAATGAGCAGTTCTTC
CASSGTSGSYNEQFF
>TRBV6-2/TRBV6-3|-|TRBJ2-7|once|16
TGTGCCAGCAGTCGCCCTGGACTAACCAGCGCCTACGAGCAGTACTTC
CASSRPGLTSAYEQYF
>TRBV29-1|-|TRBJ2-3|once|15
TGCAGCGTTGTAGGCGGGACTTCTAGCACAGATACGCAGTATTTT
CSVVGGTSSTDTQYF
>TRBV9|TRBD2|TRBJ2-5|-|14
TGTGCCAGCAGCGTCGGGACTATTCAAGAGACCCAGTACTTC
CASSVGTIQETQYF
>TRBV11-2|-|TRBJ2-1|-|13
TGTGCCAGCAGCTTATTCACTAGGGTCGGACAGTTCTTC
CASSLFTRVGQFF
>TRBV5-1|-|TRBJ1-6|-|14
TGCGCCAGCAGCTTGAGGCAGGCCAATTCACCCCTCCACTTT
CASSLRQANSPLHF
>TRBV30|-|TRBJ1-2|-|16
TGTGCCTGGGCTAATCCGGGAGGGGGGCAACCCTATGGCTACACCTTC
CAWANPGGGQPYGYTF